The clone carrying this TCR beta chain was counted a few times. The sample is drawn from a study of identical twins. Germline CDR1 and CDR2: MNHEY and SVGAGI. The CDR3 has 14 residues. V was shortened by 4 bases and J by 0 bases, with 6 bases between the two germline ends. MiXCR, applied by TCRdb to the 5' RACE reads, yields one record per CDR3 protein. The sample holds around 570,000 distinct CDR3 sequences, 9.6% seen once. This same sample was also part of a study on yellow fever vaccine responses in identical twins.

This chain links TRBV6-5 with TRBJ1-4, with D hard to call. Material: PBMCs. This clonotype was obtained from a young woman in good health. CDR3 region: CASSWTATNEKLFF. Here the CDR3 DNA reads TGTGCCAGCAGTTGGACGGCAACTAATGAAAAACTGTTTTTT.